The subject of this entry is one TCR beta chain. The antigen is unknown. Then a second PCR, running about 7 to 11 cycles, was carried out with a sample-barcoded 5' primer and a J-beta primer mix. MiXCR was run by TCRdb on the 5' RACE reads, yielding one entry per CDR3 protein. The repertoire holds around 2 million distinct CDR3 sequences, with approximately 40% as singletons. The data originate from a study of blood T cells in healthy people across ages. Study-level points and caveats: TCR beta diversity tracked closely with naive T cell percentage. Nothing was known about donor CMV status, and this possibly confounded expanded clonotype changes. Diversity of TCR beta per million T cells declined in a roughly linear way with age.

Sequencing used blood. This clonotype was obtained from a human donor in good health.

The CDR3 DNA follows: TGTGCCAGCAGGAGAACGACAGTATACTATGGCTACACCTTC. It codes for CASRRTTVYYGYTF. The J gene is TRBJ1-2, the V gene TRBV2; a weak D match, TRBD1 (5 bases). CDR3 length equals 14 residues. V lost 6 bases and J lost 3, with 14 bases in between. Germline loops: CDR1 SNHLY, CDR2 FYNNEI.